The 16 T cell receptor beta chains presented below share a single source sample, sequenced in a study of shared clonotypes between healthy human individuals. Profiled with immunoSEQ multiplex PCR; TCRdb holds only in-frame clones, not every one. The repertoire holds about 2.4 million clones, with approximately 90% as singletons. Material for sequencing was naive CD4+ T cells sorted from blood. Described subset: CD45RA+ positively selected. All receptors come from a young man in good health.

The chain recombines TRBV18 with TRBJ1-2, with 9 bases that match TRBD1. Germline CDR1 KGHSH, CDR2 LQKENI. With 1 base clipped from V and 3 bases from J, the junction kept 3 bases outside the gene matches. The CDR3 consists of 15 residues. CDR3 bases: TGTGCCAGCTCACCACAGGGACAGGGCTACTATGGCTACACCTTC. As protein: CASSPQGQGYYGYTF.

This clone appeared once. This rearrangement joins TRBV7-2 to TRBJ2-1; 10 positions match TRBD2. CDR1 and CDR2 from the germline V gene are SGHTA and FQGNSA. The CDR3 runs 15 residues. After removal of 5 bases from V and 3 bases from J, the junction contained 4 bases not matched to a gene. The DNA for the CDR3 is TGTGCCAGCAGCCCGGGACTAGCGTACTACAATGAGCAGTTCTTC. Its protein is CASSPGLAYYNEQFF. Supplemented by reference TRBV7-2 and TRBJ2-1, the full variable domain reads GAGVSQSPSNKVTEKGKDVELRCDPISGHTALYWYRQSLGQGLEFLIYFQGNSAPDKSGLPSDRFSAERTGGSVSTLTIQRTQQEDSAVYLCASSPGLAYYNEQFFGPGTRLTVL.

V gene TRBV5-1 combines with J gene TRBJ2-7; 10 nucleotides line up with TRBD1. The CDR3 is 14 residues long. V dropped 7 bases and J dropped 4; count of bases not matched to a gene: 8. Germline V gene sequence: CDR1 SGHRS, CDR2 YFSETQ. CDR3 loop: CASGIRDRGYEQYF. DNA for the CDR3: TGCGCCAGCGGAATCCGGGACAGGGGATACGAGCAGTACTTC.

The chain couples TRBV6-5 to TRBJ2-5; D ambiguous. V dropped 4 bases and J dropped 2 bases, with 11 bases sitting between them. The CDR3 has 14 amino acids. Germline CDR1 and CDR2: MNHEY and SVGAGI. The CDR3, as DNA: TGTGCCAGCAGTTCCCGACTGTTACAAGAGACCCAGTACTTC. As protein: CASSSRLLQETQYF.

A word on this clone: Additional DNA sequences in this sample encode the identical CDR3. V gene TRBV5-4 combines with J gene TRBJ2-3, with D perhaps matching TRBD2 (7 bases). Germline loops: CDR1 SGHNT, CDR2 YYREEE (reference sequence). This CDR3 has 13 residues. Trimming left V 4 bases short and J 6 bases short, with 12 bases between. CDR3 nucleotides: TGTGCCAGCAGCGGGGGGGCCGCGGATACGCAGTATTTT. This gives the protein CASSGGAADTQYF.

With respect to this clone: Other DNA variants within this sample encode the same CDR3. V gene TRBV2 combines with J gene TRBJ2-1; 11 nucleotides line up with TRBD2. Germline values: CDR1 SNHLY, CDR2 FYNNEI. Germline trimming cut 5 bases from V and 9 bases from J; bases unmatched to any gene: 3. This CDR3 spans 13 amino acids. In DNA, the CDR3 is TGTGCCAGCAGTCTAGGACTAGCGGGTGAGCAGTTCTTC. It is translated as CASSLGLAGEQFF.

V gene TRBV27 combines with J gene TRBJ2-2, with 12 bases that match TRBD2. V lost 8 bases to trimming and J lost 1 base; unmatched junction nucleotides: 14. This CDR3 has 19 residues. Looked up from germline, CDR1 is MNHEY and CDR2 is SMNVEV (reference sequence). The CDR3 sequence is CASHPRALAGGLNTGELFF. The CDR3 nucleotides read TGTGCCAGCCACCCTCGGGCGCTAGCGGGAGGGCTGAACACCGGGGAGCTGTTTTTT.

This sequence joins TRBV29-1 and TRBJ1-5, with D possibly matching TRBD1 (5 bases). The ends were cut back, 4 bases at V and 0 bases at J, with 13 bases in the middle. Germline CDR1 and CDR2: SQVTM and ANQGSEA. The length of the CDR3 is 15 residues. CDR3 region: CSVATGTNSNQPQHF. The CDR3 DNA is TGCAGCGTTGCAACCGGGACCAATAGCAATCAGCCCCAGCATTTT. The variable domain in full, with the rest retrieved from reference TRBV29-1 and TRBJ1-5, is SAVISQKPSRDICQRGTSLTIQCQVDSQVTMMFWYRQQPGQSLTLIATANQGSEATYESGFVIDKFPISRPNLTFSTLTVSNMSPEDSSIYLCSVATGTNSNQPQHFGDGTRLSIL.

The V gene is TRBV4-1, the J gene TRBJ1-1; no definite D call. V shed 1 base and J shed 1 base, with 10 bases lying between them. This CDR3 has 15 amino acids. Germline CDR1 MGHRA, CDR2 YSYEKL. CDR3 amino acids: CASSQGSSPNTEAFF. For the CDR3, the DNA is TGCGCCAGCAGCCAAGGTTCGTCCCCGAACACTGAAGCTTTCTTT.

The V and J genes are TRBV4-1 and TRBJ1-2; tentative D call: TRBD1 (5 bases). The CDR3 is made up of 15 amino acids. V dropped 1 base and J dropped 6 bases, with 15 bases sitting between them. CDR1 is MGHRA and CDR2 is YSYEKL in the germline V gene. CDR3 sequence reads: CASSQARGRRHGYTF. The DNA of the CDR3 is TGCGCCAGCAGCCAAGCGAGGGGCAGGAGGCATGGCTACACCTTC.

There are a few counts of this clone. The gene calls are TRBV7-2 and TRBJ1-4; possible D gene TRBD1, 6 bases. The CDR3 totals 15 residues. Trimming shortened V by 4 bases and J by 8 bases, and 17 bases separated the two germline ends. Germline loops: CDR1 SGHTA, CDR2 FQGNSA. The DNA for the CDR3 is TGTGCCAGCAGCTCTTCCGGGACACCAGTAGAAAAACTGTTTTTT. It codes for CASSSSGTPVEKLFF.

The CDR3 protein is CASSTYFLGEDWAFF. The DNA for the CDR3 is TGTGCCAGCAGTACCTACTTCCTCGGGGAGGACTGGGCTTTCTTT. The genes are TRBV28 and TRBJ1-1; D unclear. Trimming took 5 bases from V and 11 from J, leaving 24 bases between them. The CDR3 has 15 amino acids. Germline V gives CDR1 MDHEN, CDR2 SYDVKM.

The V call is TRBV5-1, the J call TRBJ2-5; TRBD2 matches at 7 bases. Looked up from germline, CDR1 is SGHRS and CDR2 is YFSETQ. V gave up 0 bases and J gave up 5 bases; unmatched junction bases: 7. This CDR3 comprises 15 residues. DNA of the CDR3: TGCGCCAGCAGCTTGGGCGGGAGTCTTCGGGAGACCCAGTACTTC. Translating gives CASSLGGSLRETQYF.

This chain uses TRBV5-1 with TRBJ1-2; 7 nucleotides align to TRBD1. Trimming took 4 bases from V and 1 from J; bases not matched to a gene: 7. The CDR3 covers 15 residues. The germline gives CDR1 SGHRS, CDR2 YFSETQ. The CDR3: CASSHGQALNYGYTF. As DNA, the CDR3 is TGCGCCAGCAGCCACGGACAGGCGCTTAACTATGGCTACACCTTC. The full variable domain, completed using reference TRBV5-1 and TRBJ1-2, is KAGVTQTPRYLIKTRGQQVTLSCSPISGHRSVSWYQQTPGQGLQFLFEYFSETQRNKGNFPGRFSGRQFSNSRSEMNVSTLELGDSALYLCASSHGQALNYGYTFGSGTRLTVV.

This clone was counted a single time. The chain combines TRBV18 with TRBJ2-5; either TRBD1 or TRBD2 may fit D (5 bases each). Germline V gives CDR1 KGHSH, CDR2 LQKENI. V was trimmed by 4 bases and J by 1 base, leaving 10 bases between them. The CDR3 sequence is 14 residues long. CDR3 residues: CASSQWDGQETQYF. CDR3 DNA sequence: TGTGCCAGCTCACAATGGGACGGCCAAGAGACCCAGTACTTC.

The chain employs TRBV7-6 and TRBJ2-3, with TRBD2 matching over 7 bases. In germline, CDR1 is SGHVS, CDR2 FNYEAQ. J lost 3 bases, V lost 1 base, and 10 bases had no gene match. There are 17 residues in the CDR3. The CDR3 nucleotides read TGTGCCAGCAGCTTAGATCTTAACAAGCGGGGAACAGATACGCAGTATTTT. As protein: CASSLDLNKRGTDTQYF.